Listed here are 25 T cell receptor beta chains from one sample, sequenced in a study of blood T cell repertoires in COVID-19. Profiling relied on immunoSEQ multiplex PCR, and the TCRdb table lists in-frame clones only, not all of them. Here the sample spans hundreds of thousands of clones, under 95% being singletons. Sequenced: peripheral blood. Receptor source: a woman aged 18-29 years who had recovered from COVID-19.

The rearrangement links TRBV5-1 to TRBJ1-1; 7 bases agree with TRBD1. The CDR3 has 17 residues. V lost 2 bases to trimming and J lost 0 bases; unmatched junction nucleotides: 10. Germline V CDR1 and CDR2: SGHRS, YFSETQ. The CDR3 DNA sequence: TGCGCCAGCAGCTTCAGACAGGGTAGCCTTATGAACACTGAAGCTTTCTTT. The encoded protein is CASSFRQGSLMNTEAFF.

This chain joins TRBV2 and TRBJ2-2; 11 bases are a match to TRBD2. The germline gives CDR1 SNHLY, CDR2 FYNNEI. The length of the CDR3 is 16 residues. Trimming cost V 1 base and J 4 bases; bases outside gene matches: 2. The CDR3 DNA sequence: TGTGCCAGCAGTGAAGTAGCGGGAGGGCTCACCGGGGAGCTGTTTTTT. Residues: CASSEVAGGLTGELFF.

The V call is TRBV7-8, the J call TRBJ1-1; D is unresolved. Trimming left V 2 bases short and J 0 bases short, with 10 bases between. Germline loops: CDR1 SGHVS, CDR2 FQNEAQ. The CDR3 is made up of 15 amino acids. The CDR3 DNA reads as TGTGCCAGCAGCTTATTGGGCAGCATGAACACTGAAGCTTTCTTT. It specifies CASSLLGSMNTEAFF.

This clone showed up just once. The chain combines TRBV19 with TRBJ2-1; 8 positions match TRBD2. Trimming took 5 bases from V and 7 from J; bases not matched to a gene: 10. Germline V gives CDR1 LNHDA, CDR2 SQIVND (reference sequence). The length of the CDR3 is 15 residues. The CDR3 bases are TGTGCCAGTAGTGTTGGTAGCGGGATCGGGAATGAGCAGTTCTTC. It specifies CASSVGSGIGNEQFF.

The V and J genes are TRBV19 and TRBJ1-1, with 10 bases that match TRBD1. Unmatched junction bases numbered 10, after V lost 4 bases and J lost 5 bases. The germline CDR1 and CDR2 sequences are LNHDA and SQIVND (reference sequence). The CDR3 extends over 16 amino acids. The DNA of the CDR3 is TGTGCCAGTAGTACTACCGGGACAGGGGCGCGTACTGAAGCTTTCTTT. This encodes CASSTTGTGARTEAFF.

This sequence joins TRBV5-4 and TRBJ2-1; TRBD2 aligns across 9 bases. The CDR3 totals 16 residues. J gave up 7 bases and V 1 base, and 9 bases lay outside the gene matches. From germline, CDR1 is SGHNT and CDR2 YYREEE (reference sequence). The CDR3 loop is CASSLSKSSGMNEQFF. CDR3 bases: TGTGCCAGCAGCTTGAGTAAGTCTAGCGGGATGAATGAGCAGTTCTTC.

The J gene is TRBJ1-3, the V gene TRBV3-1 (or the pseudogene TRBV3-2); 7 positions agree with TRBD1. The CDR3 spans 16 residues. The germline V gene has CDR1 LGHDT and CDR2 YNNKEL (reference sequence). V lost 5 bases, J lost 0 bases, and 7 bases stayed unmatched. The CDR3 DNA reads TGTGCCAGCAGCTCCAGGGGGTCCCACTCTGGAAACACCATATATTTT. Residues: CASSSRGSHSGNTIYF.

The V call is TRBV6-5, the J call TRBJ1-3; D is undetermined. The V gene lost 3 bases and the J gene lost 2 bases, with 8 bases spanning the gap. In germline, CDR1 is MNHEY, CDR2 SVGAGI. CDR3 length: 14 amino acids. CDR3 sequence reads: CASSYTATGNTIYF. As DNA, the CDR3 is TGTGCCAGCAGTTATACAGCCACTGGAAACACCATATATTTT.

This clone has a single count. The V call is TRBV20-1, the J call TRBJ1-1; a weak D match, TRBD1 (5 bases). The germline V and J ends were trimmed by 7 bases and 3 bases, with 9 bases remaining between them. The germline gives CDR1 DFQATT, CDR2 SNEGSKA (reference sequence). The CDR3 consists of 11 residues. As DNA, the CDR3 is TGCAGTGGGGGGGGGTACACTGAAGCTTTCTTT. Its protein is CSGGGYTEAFF.

The chain couples TRBV2 to TRBJ2-7, with TRBD1 matching 7 bases. The germline CDR1 and CDR2 sequences are SNHLY and FYNNEI. The CDR3 is made up of 13 amino acids. The V and J ends lost 7 bases and 1 base, in that order; junction bases with no gene match: 4. The CDR3 here is CASNSGGSYEQYV. The CDR3 DNA is TGTGCCAGCAACTCAGGGGGTTCCTACGAGCAGTACGTC.

The chain has TRBV7-2 and TRBJ1-1, with 7 bases aligning to TRBD1. Germline CDR1 and CDR2: SGHTA and FQGNSA. This CDR3 comprises 13 residues. V shed 3 bases and J 7 bases; nucleotides not matched to a gene: 5. CDR3 DNA sequence: TGTGCCAGCAGCTTTTTAGGACAGGTTGAAGCTTTCTTT. Translated: CASSFLGQVEAFF.

The chain uses TRBV4-3 and TRBJ1-2, with 9 bases matching TRBD1. The CDR3 totals 14 residues. Losses at the gene ends were 1 base for V and 7 bases for J; bases not matched to a gene: 4. Germline V gene sequence: CDR1 LGHNA, CDR2 YSLEER. The CDR3 sequence: CASSQGTGGGGYTF. As DNA, the CDR3 is TGCGCCAGCAGCCAAGGAACAGGGGGCGGTGGCTACACCTTC.

The chain couples TRBV7-8 to TRBJ2-7; 12 nucleotides match TRBD2. The germline V gene has CDR1 SGHVS and CDR2 FQNEAQ. Unmatched junction bases numbered 8, after V lost 4 bases and J lost 4 bases. The CDR3 is made up of 16 amino acids. Here the CDR3 DNA reads TGTGCCAGCAGCTCCCCACTAGCGGGAGGATCTTACGAGCAGTACGTC. It yields the protein CASSSPLAGGSYEQYV.

V usage is TRBV6-6 and J usage is TRBJ1-1, with D uncertain. The germline gives CDR1 MNHNY, CDR2 SVGAGI (reference sequence). The CDR3 is made up of 14 amino acids. Trimming removed 0 bases from V and 1 base from J, with 6 bases in between. The CDR3 nucleotides read TGTGCCAGCAGTTACTCGATAGAGAACACTGAAGCTTTCTTT. Translated: CASSYSIENTEAFF.

Only a few counts were recorded for this clone. Distinct nucleotide sequences in the sample also encode this CDR3. The V call is TRBV6-5, the J call TRBJ1-5, with D possibly TRBD1 on 5 matching bases. The CDR3 consists of 14 residues. From germline, CDR1 is MNHEY and CDR2 SVGAGI. The V end was cut by 4 bases, the J end by 4 bases, with 11 bases between. The CDR3 sequence: CASSSTGGNQPQHF. CDR3 bases: TGTGCCAGCAGTTCCACAGGAGGGAATCAGCCCCAGCATTTT.

The CDR3 coding sequence is TGTGCCAGCAGCCCAGGGACAGATAATTCACCCCTCCACTTT. Encoded protein: CASSPGTDNSPLHF. This chain connects TRBV4-2 to TRBJ1-6, with 7 bases identical to TRBD1. CDR3 length equals 14 residues. Germline CDR1 LGHNA, CDR2 YNFKEQ. V shed 4 bases and J 5 bases; nucleotides not matched to a gene: 2.

The chain uses TRBV10-3 and TRBJ2-3; 13 nucleotides align to TRBD2. The J segment lost 3 bases and the V segment lost 5 bases, leaving 20 bases of the junction unmatched. Per the germline V gene, CDR1 is ENHRY and CDR2 is SYGVKD. The CDR3 consists of 21 residues. The CDR3 is CAISQPPGLAGVEGRTDTQYF. The CDR3 DNA follows: TGTGCCATCAGTCAACCCCCAGGACTAGCGGGAGTCGAGGGGAGAACAGATACGCAGTATTTT.

The chain links TRBV28 to TRBJ1-1; a possible D gene is TRBD1 (6 bases). This CDR3 comprises 15 residues. Germline CDR1 and CDR2: MDHEN and SYDVKM. V was cut by 6 bases and J by 1 base, with 15 bases left in between. Written as DNA, the CDR3 is TGTGCCAGCAGGCTCCTCCCACAGGGGAACACTGAAGCTTTCTTT. Its translation is CASRLLPQGNTEAFF. The whole variable domain, remainder taken from reference TRBV28 and TRBJ1-1, is DVKVTQSSRYLVKRTGEKVFLECVQDMDHENMFWYRQDPGLGLRLIYFSYDVKMKEKGDIPEGYSVSREKKERFSLILESASTNQTSMYLCASRLLPQGNTEAFFGQGTRLTVV.

Concerning this clone: One end of the junction varies from germline; a read error may be responsible. CDR3 sequence: CASSRQGSQYSEQFF. The CDR3, as DNA: TGTGCCAGCAGCCGACAGGGGTCTCAATACAGTGAGCAGTTCTTC. The rearrangement joins TRBV11-2 to TRBJ2-1, with 8 nucleotides matching TRBD1. Germline CDR1 and CDR2: SGHAT and FQNNGV. This CDR3 has 15 residues. The variable domain in full, with the rest retrieved from reference TRBV11-2 and TRBJ2-1, is EAGVAQSPRYKIIEKRQSVAFWCNPISGHATLYWYQQILGQGPKLLIQFQNNGVVDDSQLPKDRFSAERLKGVDSTLKIQPAKLEDSAVYLCASSRQGSQYSEQFFGPGTRLTVL.

The rearrangement uses TRBV19 and TRBJ1-4, with TRBD1 matching 8 bases. This CDR3 contains 15 residues. J lost 5 bases, V lost 4 bases, and 6 bases had no gene match. CDR1 is LNHDA, CDR2 SQIVND, per germline (reference sequence). CDR3: CASSKGDRINEKLFF. Written as DNA, the CDR3 is TGTGCCAGTAGTAAGGGGGACAGGATAAATGAAAAACTGTTTTTT.

The rearrangement uses TRBV7-6 and TRBJ2-2; D perhaps matches TRBD1 (5 bases). Per the germline V gene, CDR1 is SGHVS and CDR2 is FNYEAQ. V lost 2 bases to trimming and J lost 2 bases, with 9 bases between them. The CDR3 sequence is 15 residues long. The CDR3, as DNA: TGTGCCAGCAGCTTATGGCAGGGAAACACCGGGGAGCTGTTTTTT. Protein product: CASSLWQGNTGELFF.

V gene TRBV4-3 combines with J gene TRBJ1-4, with D tentatively TRBD1 (5 bases). The V end was cut by 0 bases, the J end by 3 bases, with 11 bases between. Germline lookup yields CDR1 LGHNA and CDR2 YSLEER. CDR3 length: 16 amino acids. Here the CDR3 reads CASSQDVRGSNEKLFF. The CDR3 DNA sequence: TGCGCCAGCAGCCAAGACGTAAGGGGTTCTAATGAAAAACTGTTTTTT.

The rearrangement joins TRBV4-3 to TRBJ2-2; no clear D gene. Germline-derived CDR1 and CDR2 are LGHNA and YSLEER. V lost 2 bases to trimming and J lost 3 bases, with 10 bases between them. The CDR3 extends over 15 amino acids. The CDR3 spells CASSQNSIDTGELFF. In DNA, the CDR3 is TGCGCCAGCAGCCAAAACAGCATAGACACCGGGGAGCTGTTTTTT.

This clone was seen a single time. The rearrangement uses TRBV10-3 and TRBJ1-2; TRBD1 aligns across 8 bases. Germline-derived CDR1 and CDR2 are ENHRY and SYGVKD. The ends lost 8 bases at V and 7 bases at J; junction bases unmatched: 9. The CDR3 loop spans 13 amino acids. The CDR3 loop is CAIRMTGDGGYTF. CDR3 DNA sequence: TGTGCCATCCGAATGACAGGGGACGGTGGCTACACCTTC.

CDR3 residues: CASRLLLGGGYTF. CDR3 DNA sequence: TGTGCCAGCAGGCTCCTTCTAGGGGGAGGCTACACCTTC. The V gene is TRBV13, the J gene TRBJ1-2; the D gene is possibly TRBD1 (6 bases). The CDR3 has 13 residues. Germline V gives CDR1 PRHDT, CDR2 FYEKMQ (reference sequence). The germline V and J ends were trimmed by 6 bases and 8 bases, with 16 bases remaining between them.